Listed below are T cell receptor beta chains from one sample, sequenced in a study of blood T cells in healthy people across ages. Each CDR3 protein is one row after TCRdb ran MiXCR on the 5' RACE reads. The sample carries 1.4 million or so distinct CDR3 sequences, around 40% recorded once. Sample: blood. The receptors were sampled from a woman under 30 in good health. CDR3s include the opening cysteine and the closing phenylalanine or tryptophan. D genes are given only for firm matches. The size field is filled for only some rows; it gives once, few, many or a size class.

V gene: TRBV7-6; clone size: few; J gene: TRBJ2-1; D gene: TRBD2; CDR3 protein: CASSLVLAGDSSYNEQFF; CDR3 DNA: TGTGCCAGCAGCTTAGTGCTAGCGGGGGATAGCTCCTACAATGAGCAGTTCTTC
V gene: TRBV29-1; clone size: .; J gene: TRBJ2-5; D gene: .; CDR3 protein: CSAGTGHLETQYF; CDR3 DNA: TGCAGCGCCGGGACGGGACATTTAGAGACCCAGTACTTC
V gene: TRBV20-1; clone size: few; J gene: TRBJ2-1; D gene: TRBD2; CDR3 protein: CSAREPGTSGSNYEQFF; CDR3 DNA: TGCAGTGCTAGAGAGCCCGGGACTAGCGGGAGCAACTATGAGCAGTTCTTC
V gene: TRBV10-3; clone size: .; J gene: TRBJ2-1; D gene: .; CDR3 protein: CAISESDQRQFF; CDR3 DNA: TGTGCCATCAGTGAATCAGACCAGCGGCAGTTCTTC
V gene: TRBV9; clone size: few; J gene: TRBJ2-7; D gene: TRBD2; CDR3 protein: CASSVGSGGEQYF; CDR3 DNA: TGTGCCAGTAGCGTAGGAAGCGGGGGCGAGCAGTACTTC
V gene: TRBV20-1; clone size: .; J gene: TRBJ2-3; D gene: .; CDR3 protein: CSAPPSGTDTQYF; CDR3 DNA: TGCAGTGCCCCCCCGTCGGGCACAGATACGCAGTATTTT
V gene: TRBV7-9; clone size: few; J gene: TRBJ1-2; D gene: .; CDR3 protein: CASTQTGARGYTF; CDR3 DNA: TGTGCCAGCACCCAGACGGGGGCGCGTGGCTACACCTTC
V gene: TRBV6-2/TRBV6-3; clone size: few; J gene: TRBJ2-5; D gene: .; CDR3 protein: CASRFPRETQYF; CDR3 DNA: TGTGCCAGCAGATTCCCGAGGGAGACCCAGTACTTC
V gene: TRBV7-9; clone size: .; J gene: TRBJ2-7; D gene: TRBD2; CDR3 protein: CASTSGLAGTGGEQYF; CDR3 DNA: TGTGCCAGCACCTCAGGACTAGCGGGGACCGGGGGGGAGCAGTACTTC
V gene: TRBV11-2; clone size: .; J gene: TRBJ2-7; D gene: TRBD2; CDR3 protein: CAGSSPGRGEYNEQYF; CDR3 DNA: TGTGCCGGCAGCAGCCCGGGGCGGGGGGAATACAATGAGCAGTACTTC
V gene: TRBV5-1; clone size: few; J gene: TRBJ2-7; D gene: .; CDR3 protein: CASSPLGQSSYEQYF; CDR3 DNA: TGCGCCAGCAGCCCTTTGGGCCAGAGCTCCTACGAGCAGTACTTC
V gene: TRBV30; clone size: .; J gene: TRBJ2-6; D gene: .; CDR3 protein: CAWSVRGAGANVLTF; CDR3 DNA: TGTGCCTGGAGTGTACGAGGCGCTGGGGCCAACGTCCTGACTTTC
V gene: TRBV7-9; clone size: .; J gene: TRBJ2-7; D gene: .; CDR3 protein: CASSSITGSEQYF; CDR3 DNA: TGTGCCAGCAGCTCGATTACAGGGAGCGAGCAGTACTTC
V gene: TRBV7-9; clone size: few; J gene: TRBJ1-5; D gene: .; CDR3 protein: CASSSDLTYSNQPQHF; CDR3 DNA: TGTGCCAGCAGCTCGGATTTGACTTATAGCAATCAGCCCCAGCATTTT
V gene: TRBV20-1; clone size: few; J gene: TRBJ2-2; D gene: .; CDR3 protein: CSARKGQNTGELFF; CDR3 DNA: TGCAGTGCTAGAAAGGGACAGAACACCGGGGAGCTGTTTTTT
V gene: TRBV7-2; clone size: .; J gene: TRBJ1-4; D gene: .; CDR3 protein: CASSSKIRTTNEKLFF; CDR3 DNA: TGTGCCAGCAGCTCAAAAATCAGAACAACTAATGAAAAACTGTTTTTT
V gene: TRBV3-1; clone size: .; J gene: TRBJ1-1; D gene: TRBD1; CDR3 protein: CASSQVYRGAEAFF; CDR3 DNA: TGTGCCAGCAGCCAAGTGTACAGGGGAGCTGAAGCTTTCTTT
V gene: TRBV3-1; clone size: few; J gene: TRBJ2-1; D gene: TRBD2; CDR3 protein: CASSQAGLEGNEQFF; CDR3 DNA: TGTGCCAGCAGCCAAGCGGGACTAGAAGGCAATGAGCAGTTCTTC
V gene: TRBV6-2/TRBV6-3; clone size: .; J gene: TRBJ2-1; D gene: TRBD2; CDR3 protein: CASSYLGLAGVLYNEQFF; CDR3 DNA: TGTGCCAGCAGTTACCTTGGTCTAGCGGGAGTTCTCTACAATGAGCAGTTCTTC
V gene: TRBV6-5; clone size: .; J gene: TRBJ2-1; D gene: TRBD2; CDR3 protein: CASSKGTSANEQFF; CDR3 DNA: TGTGCCAGCAGTAAGGGGACTAGCGCCAATGAGCAGTTCTTC
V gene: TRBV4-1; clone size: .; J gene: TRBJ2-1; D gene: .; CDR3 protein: CASSQGPTNEQFF; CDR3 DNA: TGCGCCAGCAGCCAAGGCCCGACAAATGAGCAGTTCTTC
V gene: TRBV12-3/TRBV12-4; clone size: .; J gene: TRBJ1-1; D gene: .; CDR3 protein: CASSLAGGTAEAFF; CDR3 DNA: TGTGCCAGCAGTTTAGCCGGGGGAACCGCTGAAGCTTTCTTT
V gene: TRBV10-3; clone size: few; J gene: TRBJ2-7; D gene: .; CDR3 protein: CAISDLGVSYEQYF; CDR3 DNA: TGTGCCATCAGTGACCTAGGGGTCTCCTACGAGCAGTACTTC
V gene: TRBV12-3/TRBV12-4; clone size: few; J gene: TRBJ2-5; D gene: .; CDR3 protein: CASSSGHRQETQYF; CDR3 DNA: TGTGCCAGCAGCTCCGGACATCGCCAAGAGACCCAGTACTTC
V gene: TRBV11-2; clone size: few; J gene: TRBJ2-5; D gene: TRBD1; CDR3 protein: CASSSLKNRGLETQYF; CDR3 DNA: TGTGCCAGCAGCTCGCTAAAAAACAGGGGGCTGGAGACCCAGTACTTC
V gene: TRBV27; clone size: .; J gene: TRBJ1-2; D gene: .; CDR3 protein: CASSPYAPANYGYTF; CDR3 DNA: TGTGCCAGCAGTCCTTACGCACCAGCTAACTATGGCTACACCTTC
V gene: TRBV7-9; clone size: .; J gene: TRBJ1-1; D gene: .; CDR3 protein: CASSTPGLGAGEAFF; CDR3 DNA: TGTGCCAGCAGCACCCCTGGCCTGGGGGCGGGTGAAGCTTTCTTT
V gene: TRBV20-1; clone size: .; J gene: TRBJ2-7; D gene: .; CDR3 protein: CSARSGEYEQYF; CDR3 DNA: TGCAGTGCTAGGTCTGGGGAGTACGAGCAGTACTTC